One sample yielded the 21 T cell receptor beta chains listed below, sequenced in a study of blood T cell repertoires in COVID-19. The data were produced by immunoSEQ multiplex PCR, yet TCRdb's version contains in-frame clones alone and is incomplete. This table holds more than 55,000 clones, approximately 88% found once. The sample was peripheral blood. These TCRs come from a woman between 65 and 79 years old with acute or convalescent COVID-19.

The V gene is TRBV9, the J gene TRBJ2-2, with 11 bases identical to TRBD2. V was clipped by 2 bases and J by 3 bases; unmatched bases: 9. The germline gives CDR1 SGDLS, CDR2 YYNGEE. The CDR3 totals 18 residues. The CDR3 loop reads CASSVSGGAVVDTGELFF. The CDR3 coding sequence is TGTGCCAGCAGCGTTAGCGGGGGGGCGGTCGTTGACACCGGGGAGCTGTTTTTT.

Turning to this clone: A junction end diverges from the germline sequence, so it may reflect a read error. The chain couples TRBV7-7 to TRBJ1-5; 10 bases line up with TRBD1. This CDR3 is built from 15 residues. Germline V lookup: CDR1 SSHAT, CDR2 FNYEAQ (reference sequence). Here the CDR3 DNA reads TGTGCTAGCAGCCGAGGGACAGGGGTTGGTGAGCCCCAGCATTTT. It codes for CASSRGTGVGEPQHF.

The genes are TRBV3-1 (or the pseudogene TRBV3-2) and TRBJ1-1; D may be TRBD1 (5 bases). This CDR3 contains 13 residues. Germline V gene sequence: CDR1 LGHDT, CDR2 YNNKEL (reference sequence). V was shortened by 4 bases and J by 9 bases, with 15 bases between the two germline ends. The CDR3 reads CASSRGGGVQAFF. CDR3 nucleotides: TGTGCCAGCAGCCGCGGTGGGGGGGTTCAAGCTTTCTTT.

V and J are TRBV7-9 and TRBJ2-7; possibly TRBD2 for D (5 bases). Germline V gene lookup returns CDR1 SEHNR and CDR2 FQNEAQ (reference sequence). V lost 5 bases and J lost 5, with 25 bases in between. CDR3 length: 17 amino acids. In nucleotides, the CDR3 is TGTGCCAGCAGCCTTGGGATGGCACGGGGTTTTGGTGACGAGCAGTACTTC. Protein sequence: CASSLGMARGFGDEQYF. Together with reference TRBV7-9 and TRBJ2-7, the CDR3 gives the full variable domain: DTGVSQNPRHKITKRGQNVTFRCDPISEHNRLYWYRQTLGQGPEFLTYFQNEAQLEKSRLLSDRFSAERPKGSFSTLEIQRTEQGDSAMYLCASSLGMARGFGDEQYFGPGTRLTVT.

This clone was seen only a few times. The rearrangement links TRBV12-3 or TRBV12-4 to TRBJ2-7; tentatively, D is TRBD1 (5 bases). V was cut by 3 bases and J by 2 bases, with 8 bases left in between. The CDR3 is 13 residues long. The CDR3 DNA reads as TGTGCCAGCAGTTTGCAGGGCACCTACGAGCAGTACTTC. This gives the protein CASSLQGTYEQYF.

This clone came up once. This chain connects TRBV30 to TRBJ2-1; 9 nucleotides agree with TRBD1. CDR1 is GTSNPN, CDR2 SVGIG, per germline (reference sequence). The trim removed 3 bases at V and 7 bases at J, leaving 4 bases unmatched. This CDR3 has 13 residues. The CDR3 reads CAWRETGGNEQFF. The CDR3 coding sequence is TGTGCCTGGAGGGAGACAGGGGGTAATGAGCAGTTCTTC.

The chain couples TRBV16 to TRBJ1-1, with D possibly TRBD1 on 6 matching bases. Germline CDR1 and CDR2: KGHSY and FQNENV. Trimming stripped 0 bases from V and 10 bases from J, with 18 bases between. This CDR3 is 15 amino acids long. The CDR3 sequence is CASSQSIRKGDSAFF. Written as DNA, the CDR3 is TGTGCCAGCAGCCAATCTATCAGGAAGGGGGATTCAGCTTTCTTT.

The rearrangement uses TRBV28 and TRBJ1-2; D is possibly TRBD1 (6 bases). CDR1 and CDR2 from the germline V gene are MDHEN and SYDVKM. Between the trimmed V and J ends, which lost 5 bases and 5 bases, there was a span of 12 bases. This CDR3 is built from 13 residues. The CDR3 DNA reads as TGTGCCAGCAGTCAACAGGGTGGTTATGGCTACACCTTC. It codes for CASSQQGGYGYTF.

This rearrangement joins TRBV27 to TRBJ1-2; D perhaps matches TRBD1 (5 bases). The V gene lost 6 bases and the J gene lost 5 bases, with 10 bases spanning the gap. Germline V gene data show CDR1 as MNHEY and CDR2 as SMNVEV (reference sequence). The CDR3 spans 12 residues. The CDR3 nucleotides are TGTGCCAGCAGCCCCCCAGGGTATGGCTACACCTTC. Amino acid sequence: CASSPPGYGYTF.

The chain links TRBV5-1 to TRBJ2-3, with TRBD2 as a possible D gene (6 bases). CDR3 length: 16 amino acids. Germline CDR1 and CDR2: SGHRS and YFSETQ. Trimming took 0 bases from V and 5 from J, leaving 16 bases between them. The CDR3 nucleotides read TGCGCCAGCAGCTTGGGTCTCGGGAGAAAGATAGATACGCAGTATTTT. It specifies CASSLGLGRKIDTQYF.

This chain links TRBV6-6 with TRBJ1-5, with D perhaps matching TRBD1 (5 bases). Trimming took off 5 bases at V and 4 bases at J, with 15 bases between the two ends. The CDR3 sequence is 15 residues long. CDR1 and CDR2 from the germline V gene are MNHNY and SVGAGI (reference sequence). CDR3 region: CASSNGSGKNQPQHF. DNA for the CDR3: TGTGCCAGCAGTAACGGGTCAGGGAAAAATCAGCCCCAGCATTTT.

The chain carries TRBV11-2 and TRBJ1-5; TRBD1 matches 10 bases. This CDR3 has 15 amino acids. The V gene end was trimmed by 4 bases and the J gene end by 4 bases; junction bases not matched to a gene: 4. CDR1 and CDR2 from the germline V gene are SGHAT and FQNNGV. The CDR3 loop reads CASSSTGGANQPQHF. CDR3 sequence (DNA): TGTGCCAGCAGCTCGACAGGGGGCGCGAATCAGCCCCAGCATTTT.

This clone is a singleton in its sample. The chain joins TRBV18 to TRBJ1-1, with 9 bases that match TRBD1. CDR3 length: 14 amino acids. Trimming cost V 4 bases and J 1 base; bases outside gene matches: 1. Germline CDR1 reads KGHSH; CDR2 reads LQKENI. The CDR3 protein is CASSQDRGNTEAFF. The CDR3 DNA reads as TGTGCCAGCTCACAGGACAGGGGGAACACTGAAGCTTTCTTT.

Concerning this clone itself: One end of the junction fails to match germline, which may point to a read error. The V and J genes are TRBV7-7 and TRBJ1-3; D gene uncertain. CDR3 length: 15 residues. Germline assignment: CDR1 SSHAT and CDR2 FNYEAQ (reference sequence). CDR3 region: CASSLGLASGNTIYF. DNA of the CDR3: TGTGCTAGCAGCTTAGGTCTGGCCTCTGGAAACACCATATATTTT. The variable domain in full, completed from reference TRBV7-7 and TRBJ1-3, reads GAGVSQSPRYKVTKRGQDVTLRCDPISSHATLYWYQQALGQGPEFLTYFNYEAQPDKSGLPSDRFSAERPEGSISTLTIQRTEQRDSAMYRCASSLGLASGNTIYFGEGSWLTVV.

The chain employs TRBV5-1 and TRBJ2-2, with D possibly matching TRBD1 (6 bases). CDR1 and CDR2 from the germline V gene are SGHRS and YFSETQ. The CDR3 is made up of 14 amino acids. Trimming removed 4 bases from V and 7 bases from J, with 14 bases in between. In DNA, the CDR3 is TGCGCCAGCAGCCGGGACACCCTCGGCGGGGAGCTGTTTTTT. This encodes CASSRDTLGGELFF.

This chain uses TRBV10-3 with TRBJ2-7; D perhaps matches TRBD2 (5 bases). The germline gives CDR1 ENHRY, CDR2 SYGVKD. CDR3 length: 11 amino acids. Deletions cut 10 bases from V and 0 bases from J, with 7 bases between. The CDR3 region is CANGDSYEQYF. The DNA for the CDR3 is TGTGCCAACGGGGACTCCTACGAGCAGTACTTC.

The chain carries TRBV19 and TRBJ2-7; 9 bases line up with TRBD1. The CDR3 has 14 amino acids. Germline assignment: CDR1 LNHDA and CDR2 SQIVND (reference sequence). With 5 bases clipped from V and 5 bases from J, the junction kept 7 bases outside the gene matches. As DNA, the CDR3 is TGTGCCAGTAGTCCTAGGACAGGGGAGAACGAGCAGTACTTC. Protein sequence: CASSPRTGENEQYF.

The chain uses TRBV6-8 and TRBJ1-6; D gene uncertain. This CDR3 comprises 13 residues. V lost 6 bases and J lost 12, with 15 bases in between. The germline V gene encodes CDR1 MNHGY and CDR2 SAAAGT. CDR3 DNA: TGTGCCAGCAGGGGAAATGCGGGCCGACCCCTCCACTTT. It is translated as CASRGNAGRPLHF.

V usage is TRBV2 and J usage is TRBJ1-5, with 7 positions matching TRBD1. The CDR3 has 17 residues. The germline V gene encodes CDR1 SNHLY and CDR2 FYNNEI. Germline trimming cut 6 bases from V and 0 bases from J; bases unmatched to any gene: 11. For the CDR3, the DNA is TGTGCCAGCAGCCTTACAGGGGTCGGAGTTAGCAATCAGCCCCAGCATTTT. Residues: CASSLTGVGVSNQPQHF.

This rearrangement joins TRBV4-3 to TRBJ2-7; D unresolved. The CDR3 contains 13 residues. Germline CDR1 and CDR2: LGHNA and YSLEER. V was trimmed by 5 bases and J by 2 bases, leaving 10 bases between them. The CDR3 sequence is CASSGDLTYEQYF. The CDR3 bases are TGCGCCAGCAGCGGAGACTTGACCTACGAGCAGTACTTC.

J is TRBJ1-4 and V is TRBV5-1, with a tentative D call TRBD1 (6 bases). CDR1 and CDR2 (germline): SGHRS, YFSETQ. This CDR3 contains 17 residues. The ends were cut back, 4 bases at V and 0 bases at J, with 16 bases in the middle. CDR3 in amino acids: CASSAGTGLATNEKLFF. CDR3 sequence (DNA): TGCGCCAGCAGCGCCGGCACAGGGCTTGCAACTAATGAAAAACTGTTTTTT.